One T cell receptor (beta chain) is described in this entry. It lacks a known antigen. No clone much larger than this one lies a single base away; base qualities are absent. This record belongs to a study of OX40 agonist ivuxolimab in advanced cancers. The study in broad terms: Ivuxolimab was a fully human IgG2 agonistic monoclonal antibody targeting the costimulatory receptor OX40 (CD134). The paper covers the monotherapy dose-escalation part of the phase I ivuxolimab trial, which included N ≈ 50 patients. Prior anti-PD-1, anti-PD-L1 or anti-CTLA-4 therapy was permitted, and checkpoint inhibitors had been received by about 37% of dose-escalation patients. Partial responses occurred in three dose-escalation patients, of whom one had hepatocellular carcinoma and two had cutaneous melanoma. In the dose-escalation cohort, 82.7% of patients were male, and the mean age was around 65 years with a range of about 20 to 80. Peripheral TCRbeta sequencing was intended to test whether TCR sequence diversity was altered and clonal T-cell expansion was caused by ivuxolimab. Intravenous ivuxolimab was administered to patients every 2 weeks at six dose levels: 0.01, 0.1, 0.3, 1.5, 3 and 10 mg/kg. Of the approximately 50 dose-escalation patients, hepatocellular carcinoma was present in about 19, melanoma in roughly 15, renal cell carcinoma in 9 and head and neck cancer in 9. Results the study describes overall, beyond this receptor: At doses of 0.1 to 3.0 mg/kg, clonal expansion of both CD4+ and CD8+ blood T cells was observed from baseline to week 6. Low levels of normalized T-cell clonal expansion were also shown by some nonresponding patients. In the 0.1-3.0 mg/kg groups, partial responders were among the patients with the lowest normalized peripheral clonal expansion, particularly in CD8+ T cells. The antigen specificity of the clonally expanded peripheral T cells was not determined. After ivuxolimab, more expanded clones were found on average in CD8+ T cells than in CD4+ T cells.

For sequencing of the TCRbeta CDR3 region, genomic DNA was extracted from the sorted cells. The immunoSEQ Assay was used for sequencing of TCRbeta CDR3 regions. This immuneACCESS table, as held by TCRdb, lists in-frame sequences with V and J called but not all clones. Of the missing ones, under half trace to an unresolved V gene in checked studies; the others have no known cause. This sample comprises tens of thousands of clones, more than 80% of them detected only once. The top ten hold roughly 2.3% of the sample. Reading the germline V gene gives CDR1 SGHAT and CDR2 FQNNGV. Trimming takes 3 bases from V and 2 bases from J, and the germline ends sit 20 bases apart. There are 18 amino acids in the CDR3, from cysteine to phenylalanine inclusive. The retained sequence is limited to the CDR3, 54 bases, with the frame set at the first base. Patients with a history of autoimmune disease or receiving systemic immunosuppression were excluded from the trial. Peripheral blood for TCR sequencing was drawn from every dose cohort at baseline, at cycle 4 day 1 and at cycle 7 day 1. Samples were obtained from an open-label, multicenter, first-in-human phase I dose-escalation trial of ivuxolimab. Adults with locally advanced or metastatic head and neck squamous cell, hepatocellular, melanoma or renal cell carcinoma were enrolled in the trial. CD4+ and CD8+ T cells were sorted separately from peripheral blood before TCR sequencing.

The source is an adult with an advanced solid tumor such as melanoma, head and neck, liver or kidney cancer. This chain joins TRBV11-2 to TRBJ2-4, with a tentative D call of TRBD1 or TRBD2, each matching 6 bases. The specimen was CD4+ or CD8+ T cells sorted from blood, collected in a trial of the OX40 agonist ivuxolimab. The CDR3 amino acid sequence is: CASSFDGGKLTTKNIQYF. The DNA reads TGTGCCAGCAGCTTCGACGGGGGCAAACTCACTACCAAAAACATTCAGTACTTC.